This T cell receptor beta chain was documented in a study of blood T cells in healthy people across ages (dated by TCRdb to the mid-2010s). Looking at the study overall: In model experiments, template switching captured roughly one uniquely barcoded TCR beta cDNA molecule for every two T cells. To track age-related changes in TCR beta repertoire diversity, the study relied on deep sequencing normalized with unique cDNA molecular identifiers. The donors were divided into four age groups: young (average approximately 15 years), middle-aged (approximately 39), aged (around 67) and long-lived (roughly 88). The study analyzed two additional independent replicas of 1 million unique cDNA reads from the same blood draw for two donors, one aged 18 to 29 and one aged 80 or older. Donors of different ages were randomly distributed across sequencing lanes to avoid experimental bias.

The method was 5' RACE. Sequencing took place on an Illumina HiSeq 2500. A second PCR of roughly 7 to 12 cycles was run with a J-beta primer mix and a sample-barcoded 5' primer. A unique molecular identifier was introduced onto each TCR beta cDNA molecule by a template-switch 5' adaptor carrying 12 random nucleotides. At least 2.5 million CDR3-containing paired-end reads were obtained from each sample. First-strand cDNA was synthesized from all RNA with the Mint cDNA synthesis kit, primed by a TRBC-specific oligonucleotide. Following uracil-DNA glycosylase treatment, all cDNA underwent a first 18-cycle PCR with the universal primers M1SS and BC2_uni_R. In the authors' own workflow: Normalization of each sample was performed by random selection of 1 million high-quality reads, each carrying a distinct molecular identifier. Reads sharing molecular identifiers were discarded rather than binned into consensus sequences. MiTCR, set to a Q25 quality threshold and the strictest error-elimination algorithm, was used for CDR3 identification, clonotype clustering and error correction. A nonparametric unseen species model with Euler transformation was used to estimate a lower bound on total TCR beta diversity. TCRdb's own reprocessing of the public reads used fastp at Q25 and MiXCR and kept productive beta chains. All rows with the same CDR3 protein become a single entry with the most common DNA and genes. These V and J calls originate from TCRdb's pipeline instead of the authors' own analysis. The sample table holds roughly 800,000 distinct CDR3 sequences, of which roughly 60% were seen once. The leading ten clones occupy roughly 20% of the sample.

This clonotype has just a few counts. Its target antigen remains unknown. Base-call qualities are not available, and no considerably larger clone is one nucleotide away. Donors were a few dozen systemically healthy Caucasian individuals from Russia aged 6 to 90 years. Roughly 10 milliliters of peripheral blood were collected from each donor into EDTA-treated Vacutainer tubes. Ficoll-Paque density-gradient centrifugation was used to isolate PBMCs, with at least 6 million obtained per sample. Trizol reagent was used to extract total RNA from PBMCs, with at least 6 micrograms per sample. For every donor, flow cytometry on a PBMC aliquot measured the percentage of naive CD45RAhigh/CD27high T cells. General conclusions and limits of the study: There was a strong correlation between observed TCR beta diversity and the percentage of naive T cells measured by flow cytometry. Because donor CMV infection status was unknown, age-related changes in expanded clonotypes were potentially confounded. As age increased, observed TCR beta diversity per million T cells dropped in a roughly linear way, and a significant reduction was already evident by age around 41. Compared with the aged group, the long-lived group had more naive CD4+ T cells, fewer expanded clones and increased TCR diversity, suggesting age selection. Estimates of total diversity from one million sequenced T cells were regarded as lower bounds and underestimates. Bulk unsorted PBMC profiling prevented conclusive comparison of naive and antigen-experienced compartments.

The specimen was blood. The receptor's source is a man younger than 45 in good health.

The bases are TGCAGCGTTGCCGGGGTGAGCTCCTACAATGAGCAGTTCTTC. Protein translation: CSVAGVSSYNEQFF. Rearrangement joined TRBV29-1 to TRBJ2-1; TRBD2 might be the D gene, on 5 matching bases. The CDR3 spans 14 residues, from the cysteine through the phenylalanine. Solely the CDR3 DNA is kept, with 42 bases framed from the first base. In the germline V gene, CDR1 corresponds to SQVTM and CDR2 to ANQGSEA. A distance of 10 bases separates the germline ends of V and J, which lose 4 bases and 0 bases respectively.